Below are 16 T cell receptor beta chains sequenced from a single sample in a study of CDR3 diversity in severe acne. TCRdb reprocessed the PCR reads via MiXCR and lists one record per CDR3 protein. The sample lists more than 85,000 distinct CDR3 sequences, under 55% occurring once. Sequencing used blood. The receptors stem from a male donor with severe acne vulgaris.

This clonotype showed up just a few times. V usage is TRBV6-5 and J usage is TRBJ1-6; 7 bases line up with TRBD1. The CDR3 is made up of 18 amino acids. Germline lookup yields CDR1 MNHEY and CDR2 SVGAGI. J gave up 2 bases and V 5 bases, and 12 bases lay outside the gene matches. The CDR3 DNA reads TGTGCCAGCAGTGGGGAACAGGGGAGTATAACCTATAATTCACCCCTCCACTTT. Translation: CASSGEQGSITYNSPLHF.

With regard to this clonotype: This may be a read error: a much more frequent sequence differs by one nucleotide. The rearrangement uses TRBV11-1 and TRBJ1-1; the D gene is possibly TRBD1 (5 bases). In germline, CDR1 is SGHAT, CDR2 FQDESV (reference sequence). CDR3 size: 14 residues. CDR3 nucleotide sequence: TGTGCCAGCAGCTTAGACCAGGGAGGCACTGAAGCTCTCTTT. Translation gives CASSLDQGGTEALF.

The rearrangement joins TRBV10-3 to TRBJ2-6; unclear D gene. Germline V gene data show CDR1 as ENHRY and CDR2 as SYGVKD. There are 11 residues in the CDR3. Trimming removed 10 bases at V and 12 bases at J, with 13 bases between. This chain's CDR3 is CASTNTSVLTF. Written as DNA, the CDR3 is TGTGCCAGCACCAACACCAGCGTCCTGACTTTC.

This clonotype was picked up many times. CDR3 protein: CSVKDPGNEQFF. DNA of the CDR3: TGCAGCGTCAAGGATCCGGGGAACGAGCAGTTCTTC. The V call is TRBV29-1, the J call TRBJ2-1; TRBD2 might be the D (5 bases). The CDR3 sequence is 12 residues long. Germline CDR1 is SQVTM and CDR2 is ANQGSEA. V lost 6 bases, J lost 10 bases, and 16 bases lay in between.

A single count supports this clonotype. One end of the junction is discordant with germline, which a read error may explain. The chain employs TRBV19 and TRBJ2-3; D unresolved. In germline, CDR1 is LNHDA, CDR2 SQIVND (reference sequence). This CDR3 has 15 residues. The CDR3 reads CASMGRLMGTDAQYF. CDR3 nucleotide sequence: TGTGCCAGTATGGGCCGGTTAATGGGCACAGATGCGCAGTATTTT.

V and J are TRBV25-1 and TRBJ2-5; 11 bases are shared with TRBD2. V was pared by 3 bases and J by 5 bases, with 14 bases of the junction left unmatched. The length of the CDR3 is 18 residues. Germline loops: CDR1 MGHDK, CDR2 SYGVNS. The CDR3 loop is CASSEAVGLAGGGETQYF. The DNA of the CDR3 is TGTGCCAGCAGTGAGGCCGTGGGTTTAGCGGGAGGGGGGGAGACCCAGTACTTC.

For the CDR3, the DNA is TGTGCCAGCAGCTTAAGTTCCGGACTAGCGGGGGGCACAGATACGCAGTATTTT. Translated: CASSLSSGLAGGTDTQYF. This chain connects TRBV7-8 to TRBJ2-3; TRBD2 matches 13 bases. V lost 2 bases, J lost 1 base, and 6 bases stayed unmatched. The CDR3 spans 18 residues. Per the germline V gene, CDR1 is SGHVS and CDR2 is FQNEAQ.

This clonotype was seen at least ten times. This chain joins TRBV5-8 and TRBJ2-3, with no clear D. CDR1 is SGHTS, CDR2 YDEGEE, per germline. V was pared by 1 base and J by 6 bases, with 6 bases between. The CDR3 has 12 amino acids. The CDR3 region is CASSLRRDTQYF. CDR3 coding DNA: TGTGCCAGCAGCTTGCGCCGGGATACGCAGTATTTT.

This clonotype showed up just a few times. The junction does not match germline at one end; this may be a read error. The CDR3 sequence: CASSLDRGGTGELFF. CDR3 DNA sequence: TGTGCTAGCAGCTTAGACAGGGGTGGCACCGGGGAGCTGTTTTTT. The chain links TRBV7-7 to TRBJ2-2; TRBD1 matches 8 bases. The CDR3 length is 15 residues. The germline gives CDR1 SSHAT, CDR2 FNYEAQ (reference sequence).

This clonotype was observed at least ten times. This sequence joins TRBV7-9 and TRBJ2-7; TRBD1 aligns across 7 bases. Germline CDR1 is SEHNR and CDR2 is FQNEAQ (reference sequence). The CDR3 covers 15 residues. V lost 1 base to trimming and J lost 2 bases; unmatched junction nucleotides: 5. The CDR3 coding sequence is TGTGCCAGCAGCTTAGGCCGGGACAGTCCCTACGAGCAGTACTTC. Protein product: CASSLGRDSPYEQYF. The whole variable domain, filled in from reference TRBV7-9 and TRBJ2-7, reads DTGVSQNPRHKITKRGQNVTFRCDPISEHNRLYWYRQTLGQGPEFLTYFQNEAQLEKSRLLSDRFSAERPKGSFSTLEIQRTEQGDSAMYLCASSLGRDSPYEQYFGPGTRLTVT.

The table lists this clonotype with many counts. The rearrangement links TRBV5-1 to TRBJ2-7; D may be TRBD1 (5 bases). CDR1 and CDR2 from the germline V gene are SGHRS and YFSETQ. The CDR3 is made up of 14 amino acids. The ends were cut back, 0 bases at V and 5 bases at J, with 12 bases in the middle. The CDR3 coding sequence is TGCGCCAGCAGCTTGGGGCAGGGCGTCCACGAGCAGTACTTC. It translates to CASSLGQGVHEQYF.

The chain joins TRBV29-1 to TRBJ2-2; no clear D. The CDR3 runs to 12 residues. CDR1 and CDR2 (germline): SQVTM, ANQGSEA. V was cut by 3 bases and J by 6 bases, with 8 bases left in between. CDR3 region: CSVEKGPGELFF. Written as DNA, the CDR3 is TGCAGCGTTGAGAAAGGGCCCGGGGAGCTGTTTTTT.

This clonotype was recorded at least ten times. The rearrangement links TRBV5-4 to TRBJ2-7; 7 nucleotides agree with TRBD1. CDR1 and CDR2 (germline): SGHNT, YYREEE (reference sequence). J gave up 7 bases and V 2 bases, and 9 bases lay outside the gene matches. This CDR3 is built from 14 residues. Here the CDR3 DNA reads TGTGCCAGCAGCTTCCGACAGGGAACGGAGGAGCAGTACTTC. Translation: CASSFRQGTEEQYF.

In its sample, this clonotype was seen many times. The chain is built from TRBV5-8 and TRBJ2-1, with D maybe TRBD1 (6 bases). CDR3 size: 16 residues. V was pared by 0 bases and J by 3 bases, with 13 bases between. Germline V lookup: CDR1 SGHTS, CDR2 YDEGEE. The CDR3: CASSLGQATYYNEQFF. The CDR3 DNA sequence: TGTGCCAGCAGCTTGGGACAGGCCACCTACTACAATGAGCAGTTCTTC. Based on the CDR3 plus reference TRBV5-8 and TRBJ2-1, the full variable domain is EAGVTQSPTHLIKTRGQQATLRCSPISGHTSVYWYQQALGLGLQFLLWYDEGEERNRGNFPPRFSGRQFPNYSSELNVNALELEDSALYLCASSLGQATYYNEQFFGPGTRLTVL.

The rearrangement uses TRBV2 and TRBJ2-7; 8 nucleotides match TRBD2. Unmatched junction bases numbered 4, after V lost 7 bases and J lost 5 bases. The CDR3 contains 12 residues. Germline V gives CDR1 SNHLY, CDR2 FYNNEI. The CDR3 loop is CASTMREDEQYF. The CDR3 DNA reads TGTGCCAGCACGATGCGGGAGGACGAGCAGTACTTC.

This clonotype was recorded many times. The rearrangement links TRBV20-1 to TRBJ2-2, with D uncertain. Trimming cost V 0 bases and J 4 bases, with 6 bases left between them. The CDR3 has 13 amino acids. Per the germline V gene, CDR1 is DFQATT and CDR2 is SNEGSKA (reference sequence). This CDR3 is CSARDSFTGELFF. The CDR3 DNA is TGCAGTGCTAGAGACAGTTTCACCGGGGAGCTGTTTTTT.